The rows below give T cell receptor beta chains drawn from one sample of a study of radiotherapy plus CTLA-4 blockade in lung cancer. Only in-frame clones appear in the TCRdb table, and some are missing; sequencing was by immunoSEQ multiplex PCR. The repertoire has over 100,000 clones, around 84% of them found once; the top ten carry roughly 3.5%. Sequencing used peripheral blood, obtained from a patient treated with radiotherapy plus ipilimumab. The receptors come from a human donor with non-small cell lung cancer that progressed on radiotherapy plus ipilimumab. Some clones in this sample may be carry-over from other donors' samples. CDR3s include the opening cysteine and the closing phenylalanine or tryptophan. Fields, in order: J gene, V gene, CDR3 protein.

>TRBJ2-3|TRBV5-5
CASSSRTGGTDTQYF
>TRBJ1-2|TRBV28
CASSLGPRTSGYGYTF
>TRBJ2-3|TRBV25-1
CASSDSLGGYEADTQYF
>TRBJ2-7|TRBV7-2
CASSLGLAGAYYEQYF
>TRBJ1-6|TRBV11-2
CASSPSSDGNYNSPLHF
>TRBJ2-5|TRBV4-3
CVSSQGNHRSPQETQYF
>TRBJ2-1|TRBV18
CASSRPGLGYNEQFF
>TRBJ2-4|TRBV18
CASSPNRGANIQYF
>TRBJ1-3|TRBV7-3
CASSLNYRDTIYF
>TRBJ2-1|TRBV10-3
CAISANSGVQGQFF
>TRBJ2-7|TRBV9
CASSVTTGADYEQYF
>TRBJ2-7|TRBV7-9
CASSARQGLTYEQYF
>TRBJ1-1|TRBV7-2
CASSPDLGTEAFF
>TRBJ2-3|TRBV19
CASSMEGDATQYF
>TRBJ2-2|TRBV4-3
CASSQVQGANTGELFF
>TRBJ1-1|TRBV9
CASSVHRQGGHPEAFF
>TRBJ2-1|TRBV10-3
CAISAADRAEGNEQFF
>-|TRBV15
CATSYRTNYEQYF
>TRBJ2-2|TRBV5-1
CASSGAATGELFF
>TRBJ2-7|TRBV7-9
CASSFSGVDEQYF
>TRBJ1-2|TRBV5-6
CASSSAAGRSYTF
>TRBJ1-6|TRBV2
CASSNQASSYNSPLHF
>TRBJ1-4|TRBV25-1
CASSTGTYEKLFF
>TRBJ2-3|TRBV5-1
CASSTGNTGDTQYF